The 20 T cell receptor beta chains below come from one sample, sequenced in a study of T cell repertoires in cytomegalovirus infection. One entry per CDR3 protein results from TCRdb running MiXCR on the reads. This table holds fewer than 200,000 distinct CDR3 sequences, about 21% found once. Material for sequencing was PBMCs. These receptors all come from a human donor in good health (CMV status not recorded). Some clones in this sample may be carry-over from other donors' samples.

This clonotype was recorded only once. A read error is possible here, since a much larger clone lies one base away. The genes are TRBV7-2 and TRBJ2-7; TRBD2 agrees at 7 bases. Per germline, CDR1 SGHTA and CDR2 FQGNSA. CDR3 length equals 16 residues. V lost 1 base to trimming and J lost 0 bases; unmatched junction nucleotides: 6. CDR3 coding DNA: TGTGCCAGCAGCTTAGGCGCCGGGAGGAGCTCCTACGAGCAGTACTTC. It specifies CASSLGAGRSSYEQYF.

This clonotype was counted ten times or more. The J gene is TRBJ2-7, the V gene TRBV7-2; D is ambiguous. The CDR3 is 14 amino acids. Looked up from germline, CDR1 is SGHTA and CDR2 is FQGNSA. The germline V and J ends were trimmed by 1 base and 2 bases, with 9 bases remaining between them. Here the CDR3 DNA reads TGTGCCAGCAGCTTAGTGCTGGGCACCTACGAGCAGTACTTC. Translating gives CASSLVLGTYEQYF.

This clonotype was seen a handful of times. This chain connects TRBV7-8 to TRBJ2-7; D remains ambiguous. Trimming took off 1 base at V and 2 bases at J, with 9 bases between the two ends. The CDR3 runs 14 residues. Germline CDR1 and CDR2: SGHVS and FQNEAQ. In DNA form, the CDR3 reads TGTGCCAGCAGCTTAGATCCGGTAACCTACGAGCAGTACTTC. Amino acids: CASSLDPVTYEQYF.

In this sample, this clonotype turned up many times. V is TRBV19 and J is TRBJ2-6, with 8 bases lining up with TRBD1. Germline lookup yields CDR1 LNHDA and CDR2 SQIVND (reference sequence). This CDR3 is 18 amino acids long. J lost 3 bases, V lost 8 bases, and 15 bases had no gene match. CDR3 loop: CASSTGTGEKFGANVLTF. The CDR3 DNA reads TGTGCCAGTTCTACCGGGACAGGTGAAAAATTTGGGGCCAACGTCCTGACTTTC. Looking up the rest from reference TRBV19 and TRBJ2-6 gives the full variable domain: DGGITQSPKYLFRKEGQNVTLSCEQNLNHDAMYWYRQDPGQGLRLIYYSQIVNDFQKGDIAEGYSVSREKKESFPLTVTSAQKNPTAFYLCASSTGTGEKFGANVLTFGAGSRLTVL.

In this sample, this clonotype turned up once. The CDR3 spells CASSQSGGVYEQYF. The CDR3 nucleotides read TGTGCCAGCAGCCAATCGGGGGGCGTCTACGAGCAGTACTTC. V and J are TRBV6-2 or TRBV6-3 and TRBJ2-7; D might be TRBD2 (7 bases). V was shortened by 6 bases and J by 3 bases, with 15 bases between the two germline ends. CDR3 length: 14 residues. The germline V gene encodes CDR1 MNHEY and CDR2 SVGEGT.

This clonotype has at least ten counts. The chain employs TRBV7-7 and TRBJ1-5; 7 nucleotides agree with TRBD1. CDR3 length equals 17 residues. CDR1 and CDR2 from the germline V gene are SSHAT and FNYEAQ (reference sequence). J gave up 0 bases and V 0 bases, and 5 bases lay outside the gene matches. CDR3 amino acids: CASSLAVRGYSNQPQHF. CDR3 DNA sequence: TGTGCCAGCAGCTTAGCGGTCAGGGGGTATAGCAATCAGCCCCAGCATTTT.

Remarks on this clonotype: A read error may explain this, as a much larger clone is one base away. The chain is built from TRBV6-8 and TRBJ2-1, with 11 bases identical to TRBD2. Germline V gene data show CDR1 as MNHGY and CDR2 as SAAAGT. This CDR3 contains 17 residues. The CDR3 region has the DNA TGTCCCAGCAGTTACCGGGCTAGCGGGGGGCGGGGCAATGAGCAGTTCTTC. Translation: CPSSYRASGGRGNEQFF.

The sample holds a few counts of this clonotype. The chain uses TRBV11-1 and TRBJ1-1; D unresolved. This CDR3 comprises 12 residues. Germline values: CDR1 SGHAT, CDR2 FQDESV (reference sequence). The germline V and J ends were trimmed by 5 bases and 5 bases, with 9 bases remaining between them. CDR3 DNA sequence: TGTGCCAGCAGCCCGGATTGGACTGAAGCTTTCTTT. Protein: CASSPDWTEAFF.

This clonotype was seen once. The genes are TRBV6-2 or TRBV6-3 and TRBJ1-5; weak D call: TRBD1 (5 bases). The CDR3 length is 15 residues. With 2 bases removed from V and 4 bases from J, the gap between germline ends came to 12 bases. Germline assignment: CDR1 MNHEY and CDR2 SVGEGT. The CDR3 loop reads CASSYQRQTNQPQHF. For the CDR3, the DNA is TGTGCCAGCAGTTACCAGAGACAGACAAATCAGCCCCAGCATTTT.

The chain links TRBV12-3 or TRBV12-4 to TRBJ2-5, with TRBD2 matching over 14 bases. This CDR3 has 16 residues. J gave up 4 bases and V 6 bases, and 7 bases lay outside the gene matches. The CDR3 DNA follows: TGTGCCAGCAGGGCCGGGACTAGCGGGAGTGTAGAGACCCAGTACTTC. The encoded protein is CASRAGTSGSVETQYF.

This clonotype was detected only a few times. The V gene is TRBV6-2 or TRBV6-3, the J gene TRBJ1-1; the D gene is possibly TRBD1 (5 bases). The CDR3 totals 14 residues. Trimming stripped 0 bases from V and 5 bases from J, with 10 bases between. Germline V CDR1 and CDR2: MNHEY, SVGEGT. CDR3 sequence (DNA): TGTGCCAGCAGTTACTCAGGTGGGGGGACTGAAGCTTTCTTT. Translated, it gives CASSYSGGGTEAFF.

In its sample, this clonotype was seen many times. CDR3 coding DNA: TGTGCCAGCAGTTTTTCAATACTAGCGGGAGTAGAAGATACGCAGTATTTT. Protein product: CASSFSILAGVEDTQYF. The chain couples TRBV28 to TRBJ2-3; 11 bases map to TRBD2. This CDR3 is 17 amino acids long. With 3 bases clipped from V and 5 bases from J, the junction kept 10 bases outside the gene matches. Germline CDR1 is MDHEN and CDR2 is SYDVKM.

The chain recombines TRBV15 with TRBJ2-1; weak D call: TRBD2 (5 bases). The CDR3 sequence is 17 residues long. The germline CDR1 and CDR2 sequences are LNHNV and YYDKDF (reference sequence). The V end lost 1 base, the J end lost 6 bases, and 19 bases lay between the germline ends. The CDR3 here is CATSRGLREGGSNEQFF. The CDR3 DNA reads TGTGCCACCAGCAGAGGCCTCCGGGAAGGTGGGTCCAATGAGCAGTTCTTC.

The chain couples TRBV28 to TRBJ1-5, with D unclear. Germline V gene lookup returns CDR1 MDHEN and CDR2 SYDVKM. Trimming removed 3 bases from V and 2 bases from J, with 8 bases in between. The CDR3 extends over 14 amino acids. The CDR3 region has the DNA TGTGCCAGCAGTTTGCCGGCAGGCAATCAGCCCCAGCATTTT. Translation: CASSLPAGNQPQHF.

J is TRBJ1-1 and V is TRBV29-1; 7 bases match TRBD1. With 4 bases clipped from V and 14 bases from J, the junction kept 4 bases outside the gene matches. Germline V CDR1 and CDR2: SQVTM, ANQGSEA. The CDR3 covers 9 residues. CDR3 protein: CSVGQGGFF. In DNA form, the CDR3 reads TGCAGCGTTGGGCAGGGGGGCTTCTTT.

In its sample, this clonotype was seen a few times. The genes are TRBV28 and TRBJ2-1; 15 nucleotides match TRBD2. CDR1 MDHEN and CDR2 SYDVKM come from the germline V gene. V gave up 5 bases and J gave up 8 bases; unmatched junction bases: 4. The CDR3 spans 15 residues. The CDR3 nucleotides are TGTGCCAGCAGTCCGGGACTAGCGGGAGGATATGAGCAGTTCTTC. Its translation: CASSPGLAGGYEQFF.

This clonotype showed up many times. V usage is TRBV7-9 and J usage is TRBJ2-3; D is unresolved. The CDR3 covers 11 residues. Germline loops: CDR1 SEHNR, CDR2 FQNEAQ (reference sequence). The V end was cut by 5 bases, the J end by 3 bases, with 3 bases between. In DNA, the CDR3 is TGTGCCAGCAGCGAAACAGATACGCAGTATTTT. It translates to CASSETDTQYF. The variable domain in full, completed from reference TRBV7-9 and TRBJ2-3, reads DTGVSQNPRHKITKRGQNVTFRCDPISEHNRLYWYRQTLGQGPEFLTYFQNEAQLEKSRLLSDRFSAERPKGSFSTLEIQRTEQGDSAMYLCASSETDTQYFGPGTRLTVL.

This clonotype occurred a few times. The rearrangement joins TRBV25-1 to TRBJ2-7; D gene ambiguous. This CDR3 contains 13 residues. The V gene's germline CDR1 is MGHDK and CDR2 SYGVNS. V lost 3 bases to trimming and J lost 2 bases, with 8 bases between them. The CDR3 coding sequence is TGTGCCAGCAGTGAGCGACAAACCTACGAGCAGTACTTC. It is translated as CASSERQTYEQYF.

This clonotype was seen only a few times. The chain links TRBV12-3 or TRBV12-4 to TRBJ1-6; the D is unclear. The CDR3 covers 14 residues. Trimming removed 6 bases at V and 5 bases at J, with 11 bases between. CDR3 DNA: TGTGCCAGCAGATTGACTGCTAATAATTCACCCCTCCACTTT. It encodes CASRLTANNSPLHF.

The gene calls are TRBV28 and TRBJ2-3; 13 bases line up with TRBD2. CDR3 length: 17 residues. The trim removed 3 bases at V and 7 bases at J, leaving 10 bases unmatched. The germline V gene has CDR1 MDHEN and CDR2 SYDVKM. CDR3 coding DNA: TGTGCCAGCAGTTTCCTCTCAGGACTAGCGGGAGTAAATACGCAGTATTTT. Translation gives CASSFLSGLAGVNTQYF.